This is a list of T cell receptor beta chains from one sample in a study of cytomegalovirus exposure and HLA in healthy donors. Assay used: immunoSEQ multiplex PCR; TCRdb lists only in-frame clones, some missing. This sample yields about 190,000 clones, of which approximately 85% are seen a single time; approximately 0.8% belongs to the top ten. Specimen: PBMCs. All receptors derive from a woman in her late teens or twenties in good health and CMV-seronegative. CDR3s include the opening cysteine and the closing phenylalanine or tryptophan. A D gene is named only where the DNA matches it firmly. Clone size is stated in some rows and not others, as once, few, many or a class when expanded.

clone size	V gene	D gene	J gene	CDR3 DNA	CDR3 protein
.	TRBV18	.	TRBJ2-3	TGTGCCAGCTCACCACCCGGAGATACGCAGTATTTT	CASSPPGDTQYF
.	TRBV6-1	TRBD2	TRBJ2-3	TGTGCCGGGGGGGGGCGACTAGCGGGAACAGATACGCAGTATTTT	CAGGGRLAGTDTQYF
.	TRBV25-1	TRBD1	TRBJ2-5	TGTGCCAGCAGTGACGCAGGGGGCTCGGGAGAGACCCAGTACTTC	CASSDAGGSGETQYF
.	TRBV19	.	TRBJ1-4	TGTGCCAGTAGCAGCCCCGGGAGAGAAAAACTGTTTTTT	CASSSPGREKLFF
.	TRBV27	TRBD1	TRBJ1-5	TGTGCCAGCAGTTCCGACAGGGTTTACCAGCCCCAGCATTTT	CASSSDRVYQPQHF
.	TRBV27	.	TRBJ2-1	TGTGCCAGCAGTCCCCAGTATCTGGGAGCCTCCTACAATGAGCAGTTCTTC	CASSPQYLGASYNEQFF
few	TRBV5-8	.	TRBJ2-1	TGTGCCAGCAGCTTGTCCCTAAGTCCCTACAATGAGCAGTTCTTC	CASSLSLSPYNEQFF
.	TRBV7-2	.	TRBJ2-7	TGTGCCAGCAGCTTAAATCCAGGGTACGACGAGCAGTACTTC	CASSLNPGYDEQYF
.	TRBV14	.	TRBJ1-6	TGTGCCAGCAGCCAAGACAGGGGCAACTCACCCCTCCACTTT	CASSQDRGNSPLHF
.	TRBV7-8	.	TRBJ1-2	TGTGCCAGCAGCACGACACCTGCAGGGAATCGCGATGGCTACACCTTC	CASSTTPAGNRDGYTF
.	TRBV28	TRBD1	TRBJ2-7	TGTGCCAGCAGTCGGGACAGGGTGTCTGCCGAGCAGTACTTC	CASSRDRVSAEQYF
.	TRBV21-1	.	TRBJ2-3	TGTGCCAGCAGCGCACCGGGCACAGATACGCAGTATTTT	CASSAPGTDTQYF
.	TRBV6-6	.	TRBJ2-1	TGTGCCAGCAGTTTCCAGGGGGAGGACAATGAGCAGTTCTTC	CASSFQGEDNEQFF
.	TRBV18	TRBD2	TRBJ2-3	TGTGCCAGCTCACGTAGCGGGGGGCACACAGATACGCAGTATTTT	CASSRSGGHTDTQYF
.	TRBV6-5	TRBD2	TRBJ2-1	TGTGCCAGCAGTTACTCGTGGGGGGGGGATACCAATGAGCAGTTCTTC	CASSYSWGGDTNEQFF
.	TRBV29-1	TRBD2	TRBJ2-5	TGCAGCGTTGAAGACAGAGCGGGAGAAGAGACCCAGTACTTC	CSVEDRAGEETQYF